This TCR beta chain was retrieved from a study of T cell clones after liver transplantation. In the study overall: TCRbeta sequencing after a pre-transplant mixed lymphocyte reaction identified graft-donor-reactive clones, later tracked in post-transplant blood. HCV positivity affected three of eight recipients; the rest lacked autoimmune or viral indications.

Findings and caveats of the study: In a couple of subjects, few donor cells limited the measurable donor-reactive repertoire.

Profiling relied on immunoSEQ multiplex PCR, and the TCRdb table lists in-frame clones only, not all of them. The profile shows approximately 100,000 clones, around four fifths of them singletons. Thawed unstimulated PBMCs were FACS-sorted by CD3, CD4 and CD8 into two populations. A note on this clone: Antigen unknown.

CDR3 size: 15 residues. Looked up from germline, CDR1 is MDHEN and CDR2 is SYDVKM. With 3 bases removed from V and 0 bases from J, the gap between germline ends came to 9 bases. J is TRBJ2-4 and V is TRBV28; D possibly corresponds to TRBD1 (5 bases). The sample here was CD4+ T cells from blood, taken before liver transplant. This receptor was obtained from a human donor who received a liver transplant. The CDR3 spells CASSFQGLAKNIQYF. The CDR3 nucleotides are TGTGCCAGCAGTTTCCAGGGATTAGCCAAAAACATTCAGTACTTC. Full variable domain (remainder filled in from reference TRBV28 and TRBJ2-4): DVKVTQSSRYLVKRTGEKVFLECVQDMDHENMFWYRQDPGLGLRLIYFSYDVKMKEKGDIPEGYSVSREKKERFSLILESASTNQTSMYLCASSFQGLAKNIQYFGAGTRLSVL.